The clone carrying this TCR beta chain was counted between two and nine times. Its antigen is currently unknown. This sample is part of a study of T cell repertoires in cytomegalovirus infection. TCRdb used MiXCR to reprocess the reads, holding one entry per CDR3 protein. The sample holds roughly 200,000 distinct CDR3 sequences, roughly 17% seen once. Study-level findings and limits: HLA-C-restricted CMV clonotypes gave the most frequent clonotype in two of eight donors.

In germline, CDR1 is SQVTM, CDR2 ANQGSEA. The length of the CDR3 is 14 residues. Trimming took 4 bases from V and 4 from J; bases not matched to a gene: 7. The V call is TRBV29-1, the J call TRBJ2-1; 7 bases line up with TRBD1. This TCR derives from a human donor in good health (CMV status not recorded). Some clones in this sample may be carry-over from other donors' samples. Sequencing was done on a sample of CD8+ T cells from PBMCs. The CDR3 region has the DNA TGCAGCGTTGCTTCGTGGGGACAGTACAATGAGCAGTTCTTC. Protein sequence: CSVASWGQYNEQFF.